A single sample gave rise to the 8 T cell receptor beta chains below, sequenced in a study of blood T cell repertoires in COVID-19. Some clones are missing from TCRdb's copy, which holds only in-frame ones; the method was immunoSEQ multiplex PCR. The repertoire has over 250,000 clones, roughly 87% of them found once; the top ten carry approximately 1%. The sequencing sample was made of PBMCs or T cells enriched from blood (not recorded which). The source of these receptors is a woman aged 25 to 39 who had recovered from COVID-19.

The chain employs TRBV7-6 and TRBJ2-3; D possibly corresponds to TRBD1 (6 bases). The germline V gene encodes CDR1 SGHVS and CDR2 FNYEAQ. Trimming took 5 bases from V and 1 from J, leaving 13 bases between them. The CDR3 totals 15 residues. In nucleotides, the CDR3 is TGTGCCAGCAGCCAAGAGGACAGTCGCACAGATACGCAGTATTTT. Translating it yields CASSQEDSRTDTQYF.

The rearrangement joins TRBV19 to TRBJ1-3; D gene unclear. Trimming took off 1 base at V and 3 bases at J, with 4 bases between the two ends. Germline assignment: CDR1 LNHDA and CDR2 SQIVND (reference sequence). The CDR3 sequence is 13 residues long. The CDR3 protein is CASSIAGGNTIYF. In DNA form, the CDR3 reads TGTGCCAGTAGTATAGCCGGTGGAAACACCATATATTTT. The whole variable domain, remainder taken from reference TRBV19 and TRBJ1-3, is DGGITQSPKYLFRKEGQNVTLSCEQNLNHDAMYWYRQDPGQGLRLIYYSQIVNDFQKGDIAEGYSVSREKKESFPLTVTSAQKNPTAFYLCASSIAGGNTIYFGEGSWLTVV.

The chain employs TRBV5-6 and TRBJ2-7; 10 nucleotides agree with TRBD1. The CDR3 has 16 residues. Per germline, CDR1 SGHDT and CDR2 YYEEEE. Germline trimming cut 1 base from V and 4 bases from J; bases unmatched to any gene: 8. CDR3 residues: CASSLSGQGFLYEQYF. The DNA for the CDR3 is TGTGCCAGCAGCTTGTCGGGACAGGGGTTTTTGTACGAGCAGTACTTC.

This clone showed up just once. V gene TRBV12-3 or TRBV12-4 combines with J gene TRBJ2-2; perhaps TRBD1 as D (5 bases). The ends were cut back, 6 bases at V and 6 bases at J, with 8 bases in the middle. This CDR3 comprises 12 residues. The CDR3 sequence is CASSWGPGELFF. The CDR3 nucleotides are TGTGCCAGCAGCTGGGGCCCCGGGGAGCTGTTTTTT.

The chain links TRBV20-1 to TRBJ1-2; D is unresolved. Deletions cut 5 bases from V and 6 bases from J, with 10 bases between. There are 11 residues in the CDR3. Germline-derived CDR1 and CDR2 are DFQATT and SNEGSKA (reference sequence). The CDR3 loop is CSARRGDGYTF. CDR3 bases: TGCAGTGCTCGGCGCGGGGATGGCTACACCTTC.

The sample holds one count of this clone. This sequence joins TRBV5-1 and TRBJ1-1, with unresolved D. Trimming left V 5 bases short and J 0 bases short, with 8 bases between. The CDR3 runs 13 residues. Germline V gene sequence: CDR1 SGHRS, CDR2 YFSETQ. CDR3 loop: CASSKAVNTEAFF. CDR3 coding DNA: TGCGCCAGCAGTAAAGCCGTGAACACTGAAGCTTTCTTT.

The V gene is TRBV2, the J gene TRBJ2-7, with TRBD2 as a possible D gene (7 bases). The length of the CDR3 is 17 residues. Germline values: CDR1 SNHLY, CDR2 FYNNEI. Trimming took 10 bases from V and 0 from J, leaving 25 bases between them. CDR3 sequence (DNA): TGTGCCACCAAATGGGAGGGGGGCAGGGAAGGCTCCTACGAGCAGTACTTC. As protein: CATKWEGGREGSYEQYF.

The V call is TRBV7-8, the J call TRBJ2-1; 10 nucleotides agree with TRBD2. Trimming took 5 bases from V and 5 from J; bases not matched to a gene: 9. From germline, CDR1 is SGHVS and CDR2 FQNEAQ. This CDR3 has 16 amino acids. CDR3 region: CASSREGLANDNEQFF. Written as DNA, the CDR3 is TGTGCCAGCAGCCGAGAGGGACTAGCGAACGACAATGAGCAGTTCTTC. Full variable domain (remainder filled in from reference TRBV7-8 and TRBJ2-1): GAGVSQSPRYKVAKRGQDVALRCDPISGHVSLFWYQQALGQGPEFLTYFQNEAQLDKSGLPSDRFFAERPEGSVSTLKIQRTQQEDSAVYLCASSREGLANDNEQFFGPGTRLTVL.